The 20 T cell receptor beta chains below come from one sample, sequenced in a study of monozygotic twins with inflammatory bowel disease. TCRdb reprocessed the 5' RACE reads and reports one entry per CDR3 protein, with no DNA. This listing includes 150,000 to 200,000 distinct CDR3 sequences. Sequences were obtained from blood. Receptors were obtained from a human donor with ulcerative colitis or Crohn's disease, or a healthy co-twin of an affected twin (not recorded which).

CDR3 sequence reads: CASTRDRNSNQPQHF. The chain recombines TRBV19 with TRBJ1-5; the D gene TCRdb calls, TRBD1, cannot be checked with no DNA. Germline assignment: CDR1 LNHDA and CDR2 SQIVND (reference sequence). The CDR3 has 15 amino acids. Together with reference TRBV19 and TRBJ1-5, the CDR3 gives the full variable domain: DGGITQSPKYLFRKEGQNVTLSCEQNLNHDAMYWYRQDPGQGLRLIYYSQIVNDFQKGDIAEGYSVSREKKESFPLTVTSAQKNPTAFYLCASTRDRNSNQPQHFGDGTRLSIL.

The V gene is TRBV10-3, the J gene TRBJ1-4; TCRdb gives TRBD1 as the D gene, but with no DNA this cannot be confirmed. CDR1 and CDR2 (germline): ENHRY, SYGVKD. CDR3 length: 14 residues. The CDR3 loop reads CAISEAGAGEKLFF.

CDR3 loop: CSASRPTGANSPLHF. The genes are TRBV20-1 and TRBJ1-6; TCRdb calls TRBD1, which cannot be checked without DNA. Germline V gene sequence: CDR1 DFQATT, CDR2 SNEGSKA (reference sequence). There are 15 residues in the CDR3.

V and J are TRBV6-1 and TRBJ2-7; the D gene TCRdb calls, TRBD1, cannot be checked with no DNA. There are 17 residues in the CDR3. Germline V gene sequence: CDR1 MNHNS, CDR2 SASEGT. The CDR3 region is CASSAPPTGAFGDEQYF.

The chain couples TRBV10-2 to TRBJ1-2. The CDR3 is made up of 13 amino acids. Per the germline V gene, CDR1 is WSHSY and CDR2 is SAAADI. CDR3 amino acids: CASSESVDYGYTF.

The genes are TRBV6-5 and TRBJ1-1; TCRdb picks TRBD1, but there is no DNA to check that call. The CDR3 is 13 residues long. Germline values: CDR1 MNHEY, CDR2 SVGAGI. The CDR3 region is CASKLRGNTEAFF.

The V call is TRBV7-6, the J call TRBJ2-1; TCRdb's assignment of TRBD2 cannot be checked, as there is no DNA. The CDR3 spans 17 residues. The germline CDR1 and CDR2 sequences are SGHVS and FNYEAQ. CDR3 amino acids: CASSKTALAGAGNEQFF.

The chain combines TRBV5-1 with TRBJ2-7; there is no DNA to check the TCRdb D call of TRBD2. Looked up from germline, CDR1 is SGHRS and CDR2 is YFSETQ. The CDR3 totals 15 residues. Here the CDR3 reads CASSTLAGSLNEQYF.

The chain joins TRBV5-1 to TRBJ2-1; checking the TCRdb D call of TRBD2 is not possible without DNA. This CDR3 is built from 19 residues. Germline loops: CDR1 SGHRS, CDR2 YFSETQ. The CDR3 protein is CASSLTTPLAGVSYNEQFF.

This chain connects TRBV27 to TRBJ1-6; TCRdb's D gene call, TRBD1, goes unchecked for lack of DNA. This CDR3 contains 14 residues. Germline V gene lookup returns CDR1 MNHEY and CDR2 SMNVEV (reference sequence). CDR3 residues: CASSSQGHNSPLHF.

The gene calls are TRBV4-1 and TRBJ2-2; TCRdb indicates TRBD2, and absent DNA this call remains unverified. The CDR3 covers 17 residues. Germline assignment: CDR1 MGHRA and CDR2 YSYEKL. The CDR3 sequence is CASSQTPGLAWAGELFF.

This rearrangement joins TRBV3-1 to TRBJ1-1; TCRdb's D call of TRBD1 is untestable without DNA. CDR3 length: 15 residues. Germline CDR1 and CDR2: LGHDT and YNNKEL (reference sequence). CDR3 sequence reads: CASSQARGGNTEAFF.

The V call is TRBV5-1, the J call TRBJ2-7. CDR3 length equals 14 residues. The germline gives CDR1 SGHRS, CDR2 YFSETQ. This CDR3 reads CASSLDGVSYEQYF.

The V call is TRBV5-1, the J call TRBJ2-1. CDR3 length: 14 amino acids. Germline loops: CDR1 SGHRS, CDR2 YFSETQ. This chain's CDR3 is CASSLDFGHLEQFF.

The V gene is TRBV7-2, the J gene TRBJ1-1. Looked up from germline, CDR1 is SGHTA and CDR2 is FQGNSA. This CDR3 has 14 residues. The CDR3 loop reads CASSWTTGGSEAFF.

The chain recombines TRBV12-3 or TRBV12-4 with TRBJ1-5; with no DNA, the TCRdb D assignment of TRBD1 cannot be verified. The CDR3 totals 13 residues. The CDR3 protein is CASSFAGDQPQHF.

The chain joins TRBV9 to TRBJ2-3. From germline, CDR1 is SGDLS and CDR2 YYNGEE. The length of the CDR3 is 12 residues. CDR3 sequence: CASSARTDTQYF.

CDR3 protein: CASSRLGLADYNEQFF. V is TRBV4-2 and J is TRBJ2-1; without DNA, the TCRdb call of TRBD2 cannot be checked. Germline assignment: CDR1 LGHNA and CDR2 YNFKEQ. The CDR3 has 16 residues.

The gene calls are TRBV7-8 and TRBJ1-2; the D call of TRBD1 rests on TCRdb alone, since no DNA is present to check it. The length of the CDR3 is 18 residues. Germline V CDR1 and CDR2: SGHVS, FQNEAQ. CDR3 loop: CASSLRAGQALVPYGYTF.

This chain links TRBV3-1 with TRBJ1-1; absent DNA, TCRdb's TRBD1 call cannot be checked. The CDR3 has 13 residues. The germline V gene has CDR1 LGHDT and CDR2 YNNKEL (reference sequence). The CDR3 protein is CASSEVGDTEAFF.